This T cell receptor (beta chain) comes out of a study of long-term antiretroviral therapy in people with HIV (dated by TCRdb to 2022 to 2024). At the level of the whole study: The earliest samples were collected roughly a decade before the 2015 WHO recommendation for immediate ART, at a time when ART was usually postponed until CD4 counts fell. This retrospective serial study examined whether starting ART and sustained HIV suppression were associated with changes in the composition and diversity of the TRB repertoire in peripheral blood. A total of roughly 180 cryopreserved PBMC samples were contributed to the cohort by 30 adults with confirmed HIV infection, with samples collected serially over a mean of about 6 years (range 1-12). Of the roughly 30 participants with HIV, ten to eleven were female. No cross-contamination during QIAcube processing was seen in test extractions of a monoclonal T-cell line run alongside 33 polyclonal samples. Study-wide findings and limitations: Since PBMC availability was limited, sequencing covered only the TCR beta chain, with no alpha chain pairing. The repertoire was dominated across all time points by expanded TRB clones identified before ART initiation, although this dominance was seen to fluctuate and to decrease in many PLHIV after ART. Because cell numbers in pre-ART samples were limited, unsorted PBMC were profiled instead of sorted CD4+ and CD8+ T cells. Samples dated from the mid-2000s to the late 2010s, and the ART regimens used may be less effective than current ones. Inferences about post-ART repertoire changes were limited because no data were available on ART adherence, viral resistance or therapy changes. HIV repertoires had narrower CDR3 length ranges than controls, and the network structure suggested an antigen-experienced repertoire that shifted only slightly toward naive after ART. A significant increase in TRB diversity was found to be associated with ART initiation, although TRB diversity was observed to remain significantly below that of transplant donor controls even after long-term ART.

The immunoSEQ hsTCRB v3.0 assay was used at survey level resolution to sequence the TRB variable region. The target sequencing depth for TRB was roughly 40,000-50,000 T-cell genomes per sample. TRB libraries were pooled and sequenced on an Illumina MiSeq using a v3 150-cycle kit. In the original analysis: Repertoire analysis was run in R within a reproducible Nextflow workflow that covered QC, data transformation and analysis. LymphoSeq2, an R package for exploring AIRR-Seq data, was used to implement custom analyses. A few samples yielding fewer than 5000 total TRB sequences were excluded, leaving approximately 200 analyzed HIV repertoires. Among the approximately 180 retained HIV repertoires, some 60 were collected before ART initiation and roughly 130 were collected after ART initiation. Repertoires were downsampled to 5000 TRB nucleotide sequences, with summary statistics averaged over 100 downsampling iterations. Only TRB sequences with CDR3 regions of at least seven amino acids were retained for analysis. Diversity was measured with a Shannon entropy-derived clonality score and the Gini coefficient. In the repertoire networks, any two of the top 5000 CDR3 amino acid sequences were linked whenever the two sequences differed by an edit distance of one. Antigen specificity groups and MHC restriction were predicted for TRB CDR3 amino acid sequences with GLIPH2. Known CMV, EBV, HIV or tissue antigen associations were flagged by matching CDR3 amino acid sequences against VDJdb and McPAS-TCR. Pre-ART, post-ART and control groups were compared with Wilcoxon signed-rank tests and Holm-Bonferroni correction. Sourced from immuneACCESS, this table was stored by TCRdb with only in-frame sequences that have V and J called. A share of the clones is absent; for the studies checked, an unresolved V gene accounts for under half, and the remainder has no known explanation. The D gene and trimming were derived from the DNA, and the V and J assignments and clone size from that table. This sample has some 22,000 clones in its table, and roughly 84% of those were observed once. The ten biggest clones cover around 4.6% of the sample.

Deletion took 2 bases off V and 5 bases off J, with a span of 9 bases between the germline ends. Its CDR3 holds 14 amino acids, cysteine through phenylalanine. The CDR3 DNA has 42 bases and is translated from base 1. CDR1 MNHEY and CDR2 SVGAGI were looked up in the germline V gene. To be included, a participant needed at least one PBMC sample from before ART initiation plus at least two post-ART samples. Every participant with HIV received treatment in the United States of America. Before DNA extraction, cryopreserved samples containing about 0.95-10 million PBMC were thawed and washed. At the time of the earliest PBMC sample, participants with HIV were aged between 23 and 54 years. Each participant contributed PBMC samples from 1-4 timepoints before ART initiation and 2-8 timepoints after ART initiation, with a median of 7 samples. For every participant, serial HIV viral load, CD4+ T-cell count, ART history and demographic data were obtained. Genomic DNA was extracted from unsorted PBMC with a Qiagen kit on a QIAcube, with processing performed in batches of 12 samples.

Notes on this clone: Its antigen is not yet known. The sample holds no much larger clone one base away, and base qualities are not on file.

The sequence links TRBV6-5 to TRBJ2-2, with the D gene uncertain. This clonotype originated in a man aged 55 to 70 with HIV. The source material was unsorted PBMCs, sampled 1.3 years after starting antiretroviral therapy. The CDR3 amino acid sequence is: CASSYLVLTGELFF. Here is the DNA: TGTGCCAGCAGTTACCTCGTCCTGACCGGGGAGCTGTTTTTT.